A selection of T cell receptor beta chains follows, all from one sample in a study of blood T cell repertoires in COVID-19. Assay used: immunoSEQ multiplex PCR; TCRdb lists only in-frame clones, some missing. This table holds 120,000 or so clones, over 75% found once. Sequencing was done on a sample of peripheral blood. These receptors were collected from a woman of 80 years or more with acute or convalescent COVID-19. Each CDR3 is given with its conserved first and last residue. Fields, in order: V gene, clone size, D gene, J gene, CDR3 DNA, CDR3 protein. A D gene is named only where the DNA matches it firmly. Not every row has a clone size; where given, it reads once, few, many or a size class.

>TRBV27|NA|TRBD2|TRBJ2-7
TGTGCCAGCAGTTTATGGCGCCCGGGACTAGCGGTGTACGAGCAGTACTTC
CASSLWRPGLAVYEQYF
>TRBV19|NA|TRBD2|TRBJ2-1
TGTGCCAGTACCCCTAGCGGGAGTGCCTACAATGAGCAGTTCTTC
CASTPSGSAYNEQFF
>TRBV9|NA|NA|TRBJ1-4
TGTGCCAGCAGCGCCTCAGCTAATGAAAAACTGTTTTTT
CASSASANEKLFF
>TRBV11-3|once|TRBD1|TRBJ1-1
TGTGCCAGCAGCTTAGGGACAGGGGTCAACACTGAAGCTTTCTTT
CASSLGTGVNTEAFF
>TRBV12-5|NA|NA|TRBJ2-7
TGTGCTAGTGGTGTGTCAGGGGGGTCCTACGAGCAGTACTTC
CASGVSGGSYEQYF
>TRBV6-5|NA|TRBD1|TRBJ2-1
TGTGCCAGCACAGGGGGCTCCTACAATGAGCAGTTCTTC
CASTGGSYNEQFF
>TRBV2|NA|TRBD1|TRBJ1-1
TGTGCCAGCAGTGCAAACAGGGGGCTGCCCACTGAAGCTTTCTTT
CASSANRGLPTEAFF
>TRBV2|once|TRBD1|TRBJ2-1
TGTGCCAGCAGTGAAGCTCTGGGACAGATCTCCTACAATGAGCAGTTCTTC
CASSEALGQISYNEQFF
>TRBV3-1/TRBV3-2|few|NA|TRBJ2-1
TGTGCCAGCAGCCAAAGGGGCAGCTCCTACAATGAGCAGTTCTTC
CASSQRGSSYNEQFF
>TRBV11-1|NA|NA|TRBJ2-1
TGTGCCAGCAGCTTATCAGGGACCTACAATGAGCAGTTCTTC
CASSLSGTYNEQFF
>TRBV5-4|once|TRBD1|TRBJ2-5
TGTGCCAGCAGCGTCACAGGGGACCAAGAGACCCAGTACTTC
CASSVTGDQETQYF
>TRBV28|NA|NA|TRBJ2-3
TGTGCCAGCAGTCTGAACGGTTTGGCCCGGGGGCAGTATTTT
CASSLNGLARGQYF
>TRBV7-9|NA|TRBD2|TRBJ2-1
TGTGCCAGCAGCTTACGACCGACTAGCGGGAGGCGCTACAATGAGCAGTTCTTC
CASSLRPTSGRRYNEQFF
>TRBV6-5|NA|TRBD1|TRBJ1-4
TGTGCCAGCAGTTGGCTGGGACAGGGGATTGAAAAACTGTTTTTT
CASSWLGQGIEKLFF
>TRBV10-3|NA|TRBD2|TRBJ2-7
TGTGCCAGTCTAGGGACTAGCGGGAGCCACGAGCAGTACTTC
CASLGTSGSHEQYF
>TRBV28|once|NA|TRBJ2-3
TGTGCCAGCAGTTTGTTTGTTCAGGCTACGCAGTATTTT
CASSLFVQATQYF
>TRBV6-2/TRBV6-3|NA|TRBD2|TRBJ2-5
TGTGCCAGCAGTTACGGAGGGAGGGCCCGGGAGACCCAGTACTTC
CASSYGGRARETQYF
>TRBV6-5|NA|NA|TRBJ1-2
TGTGCCAGCAGTTATTCAGGAGAGGGCTATGGCTACACCTTC
CASSYSGEGYGYTF
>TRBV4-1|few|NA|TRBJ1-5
TGCGCCAGCAGCCAAGGGGACACTCCTCAGCCCCAGCATTTT
CASSQGDTPQPQHF
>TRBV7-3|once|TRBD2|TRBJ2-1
TGTGCCAGCAGCCCCCGGCTAGCGGGAGTCCATGAGCAGTTCTTC
CASSPRLAGVHEQFF
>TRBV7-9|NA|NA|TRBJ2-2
TGTGCCAGCAGCTTGCCACAGTTAACGAACACCGGGGAGCTGTTTTTT
CASSLPQLTNTGELFF
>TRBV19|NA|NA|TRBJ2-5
TGTGCCAGTAGTACCGACAGGGAGACCCAGTACTTC
CASSTDRETQYF
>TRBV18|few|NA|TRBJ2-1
TGTGCCAGCTCACCACAGGAGGGTTGGAATGAGCAGTTCTTC
CASSPQEGWNEQFF
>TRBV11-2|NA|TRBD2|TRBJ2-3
TGTGCCAGCAGCCCTCTAGCGGGGAGCACAGATACGCAGTATTTT
CASSPLAGSTDTQYF
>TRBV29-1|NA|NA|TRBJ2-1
TGCAGCGTTGGAGCGCGGGCGTACTCCTACAATGAGCAGTTCTTC
CSVGARAYSYNEQFF
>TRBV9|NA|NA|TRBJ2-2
TGTGCCAGCAGTCCCGACAGGAACACCGGGGAGCTGTTTTTT
CASSPDRNTGELFF